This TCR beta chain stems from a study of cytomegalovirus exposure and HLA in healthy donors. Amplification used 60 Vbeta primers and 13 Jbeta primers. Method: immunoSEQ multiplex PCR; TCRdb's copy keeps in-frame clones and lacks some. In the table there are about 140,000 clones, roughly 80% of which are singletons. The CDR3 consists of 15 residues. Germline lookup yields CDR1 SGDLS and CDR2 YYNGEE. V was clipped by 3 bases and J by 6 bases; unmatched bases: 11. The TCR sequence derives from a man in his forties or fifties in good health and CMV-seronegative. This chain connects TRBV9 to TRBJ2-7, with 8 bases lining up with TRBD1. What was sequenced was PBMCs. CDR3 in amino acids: CASSAGQVEFGEQYF. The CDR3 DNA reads TGTGCCAGCAGCGCGGGACAGGTGGAATTCGGCGAGCAGTACTTC. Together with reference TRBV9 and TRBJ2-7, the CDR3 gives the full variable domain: DSGVTQTPKHLITATGQRVTLRCSPRSGDLSVYWYQQSLDQGLQFLIQYYNGEERAKGNILERFSAQQFPDLHSELNLSSLELGDSALYFCASSAGQVEFGEQYFGPGTRLTVT.